This T cell receptor beta chain came from a study of blood T cells in healthy people across ages. Each individual donor underwent a draw of ten milliliters of peripheral blood. Regarding this clonotype: Its antigen is unknown.

Whole-study findings and limits: Bulk PBMC profiling left naive and antigen-experienced comparisons inconclusive. Both higher diversity and more naive CD4+ cells marked long-lived donors when set against aged donors.

Germline CDR1 and CDR2: DFQATT and SNEGSKA (reference sequence). With 0 bases removed from V and 1 base from J, the gap between germline ends came to 6 bases. The CDR3 sequence is 13 residues long. Together with a sample-barcoded 5' primer, a J-beta primer mix was included in a second PCR lasting roughly 6 to 12 cycles. The template-switch adaptor was a 5' adaptor with 12 random nucleotides. It tagged each cDNA molecule. Via MiXCR, TCRdb re-called the 5' RACE reads, giving one row per CDR3 protein. The table lists 1,500,000 or so distinct CDR3 sequences, around 59% of them singletons, with roughly 7% in the top ten.

The chain couples TRBV20-1 to TRBJ2-5; no clear D. The sequence derives from a man between 18 and 35 years old in good health. Sequencing used blood. The CDR3 DNA follows: TGCAGTGCTAGAGAATACCCCCAAGAGACCCAGTACTTC. Its protein product is CSAREYPQETQYF.